The subject of this entry is one T cell receptor beta chain. The sample comes from a study of blood T cells in healthy people across ages. The CDR3 is 13 residues long. Germline CDR1 reads LGHDT; CDR2 reads YNNKEL (reference sequence). Using a J-beta primer mix together with a sample-barcoded 5' primer, a second PCR was run for roughly 7 to 12 cycles. A single record per CDR3 protein comes from TCRdb applying MiXCR to the 5' RACE reads. The sample shows 1.5 million to 2 million distinct CDR3 sequences, about 31% of them seen only once. The clonotype originates from a woman aged 25 to 39 in good health. Sequenced material: blood. The chain is built from TRBV3-1 and TRBJ2-5; 10 bases fit TRBD1. TRBJ2-7 explains the end of the DNA better; the J call may be wrong. The CDR3: CASRKGQGREQYF. CDR3 DNA sequence: TGTGCCAGCCGAAAGGGACAGGGGCGCGAGCAGTACTTC.